These 20 T cell receptor beta chains originate from one sample sequenced in a study of T cells in women clearing cervical HPV infection listed by TCRdb under 2018. Receptors were amplified or captured by the immunoSEQ multiplex PCR assay. Not all clones reach the TCRdb copy of this immuneACCESS table, which keeps in-frame sequences only. Checked studies attribute under half of the gap to unresolved V genes and leave the rest unexplained. For this sample, the table gives about 48,000 clones. The top ten constitute around 1.5% of the sample. Material: blood buffy coat. These receptors all come from a woman between 18 and 75 years old with a cervical HPV16 infection that either progressed to CIN3+ or cleared (not recorded which).

For this clone: The read comes to an end 3 residues before the CDR3 does, leaving the germline J gene to fill in the end. The chain is built from TRBV19 and TRBJ2-1; tentative D call: TRBD1 (6 bases). The germline V gene has CDR1 LNHDA and CDR2 SQIVND (reference sequence). Trimming removed 7 bases from V and 0 bases from J, with 19 bases in between. This CDR3 contains 17 residues. This chain's CDR3 is CASKGGTFLNSYNEQFF. Partial CDR3 DNA: TGTGCCAGTAAAGGGGGAACGTTTCTTAACTCCTACAATGAG.

For this clone: Read coverage stops 3 residues before the CDR3 terminus; the germline J gene supplies the remainder. V gene TRBV27 combines with J gene TRBJ2-5, with D hard to call. This CDR3 comprises 12 residues. V dropped 1 base and J dropped 5 bases, with 5 bases sitting between them. Per germline, CDR1 MNHEY and CDR2 SMNVEV (reference sequence). CDR3 amino acids: CASSLLGETQYF. Incomplete CDR3 DNA: TGTGCCAGCAGTTTATTGGGCGAGACC.

As to this clone: The read halts 3 residues ahead of the CDR3 end, with the missing end drawn from the germline J gene. The chain couples TRBV11-2 to TRBJ2-5; maybe TRBD1 (5 bases). The CDR3 is made up of 14 amino acids. V shed 2 bases and J shed 5 bases, with 12 bases lying between them. Germline V gene lookup returns CDR1 SGHAT and CDR2 FQNNGV. CDR3 sequence: CASSLLFQGETQYF. The sequenced part of the CDR3 DNA is TGTGCCAGCAGCTTATTGTTCCAGGGCGAGACC. Full variable domain (outside the CDR3, taken from reference TRBV11-2 and TRBJ2-5): EAGVAQSPRYKIIEKRQSVAFWCNPISGHATLYWYQQILGQGPKLLIQFQNNGVVDDSQLPKDRFSAERLKGVDSTLKIQPAKLEDSAVYLCASSLLFQGETQYFGPGTRLLVL.

Its frequency marks this clone as medium-sized (0.01 to 0.1%). The read ends 3 residues shy of where the CDR3 ends; the end is completed using the germline J gene. The chain combines TRBV4-1 with TRBJ2-5; D is possibly TRBD2 (7 bases). Germline CDR1 is MGHRA and CDR2 is YSYEKL. CDR3 length: 16 amino acids. V lost 1 base to trimming and J lost 0 bases, with 12 bases between them. The CDR3 here is CASSQVGGLNQETQYF. Incomplete CDR3 DNA: TGCGCCAGCAGCCAAGTAGGGGGACTAAACCAAGAGACC.

With respect to this clone: Sequencing ends 3 residues short of the CDR3 end; the germline J gene provides the rest. The chain couples TRBV11-2 to TRBJ1-1; D is unclear. The CDR3 extends over 13 amino acids. CDR1 is SGHAT and CDR2 is FQNNGV in the germline V gene. Trimming shortened V by 0 bases and J by 1 base, and 3 bases separated the two germline ends. The CDR3: CASSLDWNTEAFF. CDR3 DNA (partial): TGTGCCAGCAGCTTAGACTGGAACACTGAA.

To note about this clone: The read ends 3 residues early relative to the CDR3; the germline J gene fills the gap. The gene calls are TRBV20-1 and TRBJ1-2, with 9 bases lining up with TRBD1. With 5 bases clipped from V and 0 bases from J, the junction kept 1 base outside the gene matches. Germline CDR1 is DFQATT and CDR2 is SNEGSKA (reference sequence). CDR3 size: 13 residues. CDR3 region: CSAWTGANYGYTF. The covered CDR3 bases are TGCAGTGCTTGGACAGGGGCTAACTATGGC.

As regards this clone: The CDR3 end falls 3 residues outside the read, so it is completed with the germline J gene. The chain recombines TRBV19 with TRBJ2-3; 11 bases agree with TRBD2. The germline V gene encodes CDR1 LNHDA and CDR2 SQIVND (reference sequence). The V segment lost 8 bases and the J segment 0 bases; nucleotides outside the gene matches: 1. This CDR3 region has 14 residues. CDR3 residues: CASPSGRSTDTQYF. The CDR3 DNA, read in part, is TGTGCCAGTCCTAGCGGGAGGAGCACAGATACG.

CDR3: CASSLLPTGRLPYEQYF. The part of the CDR3 DNA that was read is TGTGCCAGCAGCCTTCTCCCGACAGGGAGGTTACCCTACGAG. The rearrangement uses TRBV6-2 or TRBV6-3 and TRBJ2-7; weak D call: TRBD1 (7 bases). The sequenced fragment ends 3 residues before the CDR3 boundary, so the rest is inferred from the germline J gene. Trimming removed 6 bases at V and 2 bases at J, with 23 bases between. The CDR3 spans 17 residues. Germline assignment: CDR1 MNHEY and CDR2 SVGEGT.

As concerns this clone: The CDR3 end is not reached by the read, which stops 3 residues before it; the germline J gene fills it in. The chain recombines TRBV13 with TRBJ2-7, with TRBD1 identical over 7 bases. This CDR3 has 15 amino acids. V shed 7 bases and J 0 bases; nucleotides not matched to a gene: 9. The V gene's germline CDR1 is PRHDT and CDR2 FYEKMQ (reference sequence). CDR3 DNA (partial): TGTGCCAGCACCTTTTTGACAGGGCCCTCCTACGAG. This sequence encodes CASTFLTGPSYE. The entire CDR3 sequence reads CASTFLTGPSYEQYF.

As for this clone: The read ends 3 residues before the CDR3 terminus; that terminus is restored from the germline J gene. The chain carries TRBV4-2 and TRBJ2-3, with 15 bases aligning to TRBD2. The germline CDR1 and CDR2 sequences are LGHNA and YNFKEQ. The junction had 15 bases not matched to a gene; V was cut back by 4 bases and J by 1 base. The length of the CDR3 is 21 residues. Incomplete CDR3 DNA: TGTGCCAGCAGCCTACGACCTCCGGGACTAGCGGGGGGAGAGGGCACAGATACG. Translation: CASSLRPPGLAGGEGTDT. The entire CDR3 protein reads CASSLRPPGLAGGEGTDTQYF.

Remarks on this clone: The read comes to an end 3 residues before the CDR3 does, leaving the germline J gene to fill in the end. J is TRBJ2-2 and V is TRBV19, with a tentative D call TRBD1 (5 bases). The CDR3 runs 16 residues. V was trimmed by 2 bases and J by 2 bases, leaving 12 bases between them. Looked up from germline, CDR1 is LNHDA and CDR2 is SQIVND (reference sequence). The CDR3 DNA, read in part, is TGTGCCAGTAGTATATTAACAGGTCTTAACACCGGGGAG. It translates to CASSILTGLNTGE. In full, the CDR3 is CASSILTGLNTGELFF.

Remarks on this clone: From the germline J gene comes the end of the CDR3, since the read stops 3 residues before it. The chain couples TRBV2 to TRBJ1-3, with D hard to call. Trimming removed 6 bases from V and 4 bases from J, with 10 bases in between. The CDR3 consists of 13 residues. Germline V gene sequence: CDR1 SNHLY, CDR2 FYNNEI. The sequenced CDR3 bases are TGTGCCAGCAGGGTGTCTAGGGGAAACACC. It translates to CASRVSRGNT. The whole CDR3 sequence is CASRVSRGNTIYF.

In the case of this clone: The DNA ends 3 residues before the CDR3 does, and the rest of the CDR3 is filled in from the germline J gene. The V call is TRBV19, the J call TRBJ2-7; the match to TRBD1 covers 7 bases. The V segment lost 8 bases and the J segment 1 base; nucleotides outside the gene matches: 5. The length of the CDR3 is 13 residues. The germline V gene encodes CDR1 LNHDA and CDR2 SQIVND (reference sequence). The CDR3 loop reads CASGQDGSYEQYF. The sequenced CDR3 bases are TGTGCCAGTGGACAGGATGGATCCTACGAG.

As for this clone: Read data end 3 residues before the CDR3 end; the end is taken from the germline J gene. The rearrangement uses TRBV12-3 or TRBV12-4 and TRBJ2-4, with 9 bases aligning to TRBD1. The ends lost 4 bases at V and 2 bases at J; junction bases unmatched: 12. This CDR3 contains 18 residues. CDR3 bases read: TGTGCCAGCAGTTCGAGGACAGGGGAGATGCTAACCAAAAACATT. The encoded protein is CASSSRTGEMLTKNI. The whole CDR3 protein reads CASSSRTGEMLTKNIQYF.

As regards this clone: The CDR3 extends 3 residues past the end of the read, so its final part is completed from the germline J gene. The chain carries TRBV7-2 and TRBJ2-5; perhaps TRBD1 as D (5 bases). The CDR3 is made up of 14 amino acids. The germline V gene encodes CDR1 SGHTA and CDR2 FQGNSA. The germline V and J ends were trimmed by 3 bases and 2 bases, with 10 bases remaining between them. CDR3 sequence: CASSLGRRQETQYF. Incomplete CDR3 DNA: TGTGCCAGCAGCTTGGGGCGTAGACAAGAGACC.

Remarks on this clone: The CDR3 end lies 3 residues beyond the end of the read and is filled in from the germline J gene. V is TRBV10-3 and J is TRBJ1-6, with D possibly matching TRBD1 (5 bases). The V end lost 0 bases, the J end lost 7 bases, and 10 bases lay between the germline ends. The length of the CDR3 is 15 residues. Per germline, CDR1 ENHRY and CDR2 SYGVKD. CDR3 amino acids: CAISESTAGNSPLHF. The covered CDR3 bases are TGTGCCATCAGTGAGTCGACAGCTGGCAATTCACCC.

The part of the CDR3 DNA that was read is TGTGCCAGCAGACTCCGACTGACCTCTGGAAACACC. This encodes CASRLRLTSGNT. The full CDR3 reads CASRLRLTSGNTIYF. The rearrangement uses TRBV7-9 and TRBJ1-3; unclear D gene. The read ends 3 residues early relative to the CDR3; the germline J gene fills the gap. V was trimmed by 6 bases and J by 0 bases, leaving 12 bases between them. The length of the CDR3 is 15 residues. Germline V gene data show CDR1 as SEHNR and CDR2 as FQNEAQ (reference sequence).

With regard to this clone: The sequenced fragment ends 3 residues before the CDR3 boundary, so the rest is inferred from the germline J gene. V usage is TRBV19 and J usage is TRBJ2-2, with TRBD1 identical over 8 bases. Germline V lookup: CDR1 LNHDA, CDR2 SQIVND (reference sequence). The J segment lost 4 bases and the V segment lost 10 bases, leaving 11 bases of the junction unmatched. There are 15 residues in the CDR3. The part of the CDR3 DNA that was read is TGTGCCACCTTCCCAGGGGGCGCGGGCACCGGGGAG. Translation: CATFPGGAGTGE. The CDR3 as a whole reads CATFPGGAGTGELFF.

As to this clone: From the germline J gene comes the end of the CDR3, since the read stops 3 residues before it. The rearrangement uses TRBV20-1 and TRBJ2-1; TRBD2 aligns across 7 bases. The V gene's germline CDR1 is DFQATT and CDR2 SNEGSKA (reference sequence). The V segment lost 6 bases and the J segment 4 bases; nucleotides outside the gene matches: 9. The CDR3 has 14 residues. The DNA read from the CDR3 is TGCAGTGCGCCTACTAGCGTAGCATACAATGAG. Its translation is CSAPTSVAYNE. The entire CDR3 reads CSAPTSVAYNEQFF.

With regard to this clone: The CDR3 end lies 3 residues beyond the end of the read and is filled in from the germline J gene. The V gene is TRBV10-1, the J gene TRBJ2-1; tentatively, D is TRBD2 (6 bases). With 3 bases removed from V and 6 bases from J, the gap between germline ends came to 21 bases. Germline V CDR1 and CDR2: WNHNN, SYGVQD (reference sequence). The CDR3 runs 17 residues. CDR3: CASSEASDGGRGNEQFF. The CDR3 DNA, read in part, is TGCGCCAGCAGTGAAGCAAGCGACGGGGGAAGGGGCAATGAG.